One T cell receptor (beta chain) is described in this entry. These data originate in a study of blood T cell repertoires in COVID-19. Study-wide context: Nucleic acid was either cDNA or gDNA, and it came from T cells, B-cell-depleted T cells, or PBMCs.

TCRdb keeps only in-frame clones here, not all; method: immunoSEQ multiplex PCR. The profile shows 250,000 or so clones, approximately 90% of them singletons. Trimming at V came to 1 base and at J to 4 bases, leaving 7 bases not matched to a gene. CDR3 length equals 17 residues. The germline CDR1 and CDR2 sequences are WNHNN and SYGVQD (reference sequence). Sequenced: PBMCs or T cells enriched from blood (not recorded which). The sequence came from a man aged 40-50 years who had been exposed to COVID-19. The chain uses TRBV10-1 and TRBJ2-2, with 9 bases lining up with TRBD2. CDR3 DNA sequence: TGCGCCAGCAGTGAGTTGTCCGGGACTAGCTTCACCGGGGAGCTGTTTTTT. It is translated as CASSELSGTSFTGELFF.